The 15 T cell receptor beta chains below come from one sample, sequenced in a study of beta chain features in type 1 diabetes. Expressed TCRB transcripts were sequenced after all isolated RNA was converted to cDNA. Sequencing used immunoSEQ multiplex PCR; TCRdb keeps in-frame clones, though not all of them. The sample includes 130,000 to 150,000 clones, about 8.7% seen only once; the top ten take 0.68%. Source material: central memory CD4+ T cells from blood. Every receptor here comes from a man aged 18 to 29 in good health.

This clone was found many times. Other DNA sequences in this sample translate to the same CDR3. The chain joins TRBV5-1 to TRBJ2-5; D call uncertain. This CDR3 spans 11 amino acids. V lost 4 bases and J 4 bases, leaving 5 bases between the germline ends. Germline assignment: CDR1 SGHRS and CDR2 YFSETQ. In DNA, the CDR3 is TGCGCCAGCAGCCCCGGAGAGACCCAGTACTTC. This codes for CASSPGETQYF.

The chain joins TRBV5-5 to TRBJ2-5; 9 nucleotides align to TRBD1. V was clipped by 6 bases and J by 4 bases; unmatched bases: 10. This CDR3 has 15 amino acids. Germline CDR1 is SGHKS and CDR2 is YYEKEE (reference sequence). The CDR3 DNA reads TGTGCCAGCATGCAACAACGGACAGGGGTAGAGACCCAGTACTTC. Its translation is CASMQQRTGVETQYF.

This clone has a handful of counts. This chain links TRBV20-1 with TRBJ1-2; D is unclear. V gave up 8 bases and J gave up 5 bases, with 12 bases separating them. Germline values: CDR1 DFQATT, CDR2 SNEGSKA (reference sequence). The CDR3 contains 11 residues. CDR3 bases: TGCAGTCCCTCCTCGACTTATGGCTACACCTTC. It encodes CSPSSTYGYTF.

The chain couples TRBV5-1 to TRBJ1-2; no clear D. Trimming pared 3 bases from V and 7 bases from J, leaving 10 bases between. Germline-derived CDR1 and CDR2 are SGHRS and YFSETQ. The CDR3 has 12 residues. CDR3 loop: CASSSIGVGYTF. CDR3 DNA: TGCGCCAGCAGCTCAATCGGGGTTGGCTACACCTTC.

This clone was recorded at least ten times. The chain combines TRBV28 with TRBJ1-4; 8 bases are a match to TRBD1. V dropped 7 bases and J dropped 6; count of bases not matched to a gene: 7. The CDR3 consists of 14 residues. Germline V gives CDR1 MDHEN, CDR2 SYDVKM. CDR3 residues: CASTPGQGHEKLFF. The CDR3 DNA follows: TGTGCCAGCACCCCCGGACAGGGACATGAAAAACTGTTTTTT.

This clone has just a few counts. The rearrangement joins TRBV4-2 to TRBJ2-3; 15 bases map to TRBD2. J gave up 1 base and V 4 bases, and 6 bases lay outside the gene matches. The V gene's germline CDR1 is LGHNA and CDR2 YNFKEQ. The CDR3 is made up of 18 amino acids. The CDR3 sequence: CASSLGLAGGHGTDTQYF. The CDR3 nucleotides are TGTGCCAGCAGCCTTGGACTAGCGGGGGGGCACGGCACAGATACGCAGTATTTT.

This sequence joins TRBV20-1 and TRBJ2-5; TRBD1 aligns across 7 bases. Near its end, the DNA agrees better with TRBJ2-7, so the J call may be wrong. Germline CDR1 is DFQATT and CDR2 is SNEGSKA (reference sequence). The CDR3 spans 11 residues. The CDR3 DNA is TGCAGTGCTAACAGGGGCGACGAGCAGTACTTC. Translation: CSANRGDEQYF.

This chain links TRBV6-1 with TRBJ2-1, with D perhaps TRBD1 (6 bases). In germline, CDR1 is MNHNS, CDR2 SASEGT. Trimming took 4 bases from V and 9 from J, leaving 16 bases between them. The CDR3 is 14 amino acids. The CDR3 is CASSGETQGREQFF. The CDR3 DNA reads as TGTGCCAGCAGTGGAGAGACACAGGGTCGTGAGCAGTTCTTC.

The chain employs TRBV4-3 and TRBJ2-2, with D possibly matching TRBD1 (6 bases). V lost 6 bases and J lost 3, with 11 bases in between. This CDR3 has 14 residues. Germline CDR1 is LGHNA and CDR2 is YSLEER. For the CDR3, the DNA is TGCGCCAGCAGAAAGACAGGCGACACCGGGGAGCTGTTTTTT. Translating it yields CASRKTGDTGELFF.

The CDR3 region is CARDRGYNSPLHF. CDR3 DNA: TGTGCCAGGGACAGGGGATACAATTCACCCCTCCACTTT. J is TRBJ1-6 and V is TRBV27; TRBD1 agrees at 9 bases. With 9 bases clipped from V and 7 bases from J, the junction kept 4 bases outside the gene matches. The germline gives CDR1 MNHEY, CDR2 SMNVEV (reference sequence). The CDR3 runs to 13 residues.

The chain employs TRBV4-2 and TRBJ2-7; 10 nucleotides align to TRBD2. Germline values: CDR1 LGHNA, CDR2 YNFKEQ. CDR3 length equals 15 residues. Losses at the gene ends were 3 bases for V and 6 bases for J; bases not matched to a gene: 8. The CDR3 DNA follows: TGTGCCAGCAGCCACCAGCGGGGGGGTCAATCCGAGCAGTACTTC. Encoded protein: CASSHQRGGQSEQYF.

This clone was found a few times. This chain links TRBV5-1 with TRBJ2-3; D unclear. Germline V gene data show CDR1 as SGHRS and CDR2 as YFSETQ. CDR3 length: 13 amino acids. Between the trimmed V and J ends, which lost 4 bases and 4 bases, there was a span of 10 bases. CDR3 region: CASSLPTADTQYF. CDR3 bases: TGCGCCAGCAGCCTCCCTACCGCAGATACGCAGTATTTT.

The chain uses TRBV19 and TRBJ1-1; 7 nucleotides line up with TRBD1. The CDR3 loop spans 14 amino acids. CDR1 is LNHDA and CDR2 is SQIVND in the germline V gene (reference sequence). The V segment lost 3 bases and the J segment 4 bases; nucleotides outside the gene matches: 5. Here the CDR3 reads CASSMDRLITEAFF. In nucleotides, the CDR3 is TGTGCCAGTAGTATGGACAGGCTGATCACTGAAGCTTTCTTT.

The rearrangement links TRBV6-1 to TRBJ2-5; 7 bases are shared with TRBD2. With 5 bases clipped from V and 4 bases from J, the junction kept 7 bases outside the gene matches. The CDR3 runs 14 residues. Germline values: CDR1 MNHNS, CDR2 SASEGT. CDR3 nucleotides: TGTGCCAGCAGTCCCAGCGGGGTCCGAGAGACCCAGTACTTC. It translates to CASSPSGVRETQYF.

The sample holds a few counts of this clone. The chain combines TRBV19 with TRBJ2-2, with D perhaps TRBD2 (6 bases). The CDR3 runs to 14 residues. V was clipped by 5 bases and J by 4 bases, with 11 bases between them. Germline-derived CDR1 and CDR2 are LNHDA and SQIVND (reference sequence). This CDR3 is CASSSGTFTGELFF. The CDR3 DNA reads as TGTGCCAGTAGTTCCGGGACTTTCACCGGGGAGCTGTTTTTT. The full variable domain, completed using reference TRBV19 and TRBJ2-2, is DGGITQSPKYLFRKEGQNVTLSCEQNLNHDAMYWYRQDPGQGLRLIYYSQIVNDFQKGDIAEGYSVSREKKESFPLTVTSAQKNPTAFYLCASSSGTFTGELFFGEGSRLTVL.